A single sample is the source of the 21 T cell receptor beta chains below, sequenced in a study of shared clonotypes between healthy human individuals. Clones were sequenced by immunoSEQ multiplex PCR, and TCRdb holds only the in-frame ones, with some missing. The data hold some 380,000 clones, with 96% observed a single time. Input material: memory CD8+ T cells sorted from blood. The subset denotes: CD45RO+ cells pooled with CCR7-negative TemRA cells. The source is a man younger than 40 in good health.

The V call is TRBV5-1, the J call TRBJ2-7; 13 bases align to TRBD2. The CDR3 loop spans 16 amino acids. Germline values: CDR1 SGHRS, CDR2 YFSETQ. With V trimmed by 4 bases and J by 4 bases, 8 bases remained unmatched. CDR3 region: CASSINPLAGGYEQYF. CDR3 nucleotides: TGCGCCAGCAGCATAAATCCACTAGCGGGAGGGTACGAGCAGTACTTC.

The chain recombines TRBV7-6 with TRBJ2-7, with 8 positions matching TRBD1. The germline V gene has CDR1 SGHVS and CDR2 FNYEAQ. The CDR3 is 15 amino acids. Trimming removed 1 base from V and 4 bases from J; junction bases left unmatched: 6. Here the CDR3 DNA reads TGTGCCAGCAGCTTAGGGACAGGGTTTTTTTACGAGCAGTACTTC. Its translation: CASSLGTGFFYEQYF.

The CDR3 is CASSPRGSYNEQFF. Here the CDR3 DNA reads TGTGCCAGCAGCCCCCGGGGCTCCTACAATGAGCAGTTCTTC. The chain employs TRBV5-5 and TRBJ2-1; D may be TRBD2 (5 bases). This CDR3 contains 14 residues. V lost 4 bases to trimming and J lost 0 bases, with 8 bases between them. Germline CDR1 SGHKS, CDR2 YYEKEE (reference sequence).

The V call is TRBV30, the J call TRBJ2-3; the D is unclear. V lost 2 bases to trimming and J lost 1 base, with 19 bases between them. Germline V gene lookup returns CDR1 GTSNPN and CDR2 SVGIG (reference sequence). The length of the CDR3 is 17 residues. The CDR3 loop is CAWSLYDFIRGTDTQYF. The CDR3 DNA reads as TGTGCCTGGAGTTTGTACGACTTTATCCGGGGCACAGATACGCAGTATTTT.

The chain links TRBV30 to TRBJ1-1, with a possible D match to TRBD1 (6 bases). The CDR3 consists of 13 residues. V lost 0 bases to trimming and J lost 5 bases, with 10 bases between them. Per germline, CDR1 GTSNPN and CDR2 SVGIG (reference sequence). In DNA form, the CDR3 reads TGTGCCTGGAGTGTAGAGGGGGGGACTGAAGCTTTCTTT. Its protein is CAWSVEGGTEAFF. Full variable domain (rest looked up from reference TRBV30 and TRBJ1-1): SQTIHQWPATLVQPVGSPLSLECTVEGTSNPNLYWYRQAAGRGLQLLFYSVGIGQISSEVPQNLSASRPQDRQFILSSKKLLLSDSGFYLCAWSVEGGTEAFFGQGTRLTVV.

This clone was detected once. The gene calls are TRBV10-3 and TRBJ2-4; the match to TRBD2 covers 9 bases. Germline values: CDR1 ENHRY, CDR2 SYGVKD. After removal of 9 bases from V and 8 bases from J, the junction contained 14 bases not matched to a gene. The CDR3 is made up of 15 amino acids. This CDR3 reads CAIRSGSGFPDIQYF. DNA of the CDR3: TGTGCCATACGTAGCGGGAGTGGTTTCCCGGACATTCAGTACTTC.

This chain links TRBV4-2 with TRBJ2-7; the match to TRBD2 covers 13 bases. Germline trimming cut 2 bases from V and 6 bases from J; bases unmatched to any gene: 7. CDR3 length equals 16 residues. Germline lookup yields CDR1 LGHNA and CDR2 YNFKEQ. DNA for the CDR3: TGTGCCAGCAGCCAAACTAGCGGGAGGGCCTTAAGCGAGCAGTACTTC. Translation gives CASSQTSGRALSEQYF.

This chain connects TRBV7-8 to TRBJ2-5, with TRBD1 matching 11 bases. Trimming cost V 3 bases and J 4 bases; bases outside gene matches: 1. The length of the CDR3 is 14 residues. CDR1 is SGHVS, CDR2 FQNEAQ, per germline. As DNA, the CDR3 is TGTGCCAGCAGCTTGGACAGGGGGCGAGAGACCCAGTACTTC. Its translation: CASSLDRGRETQYF.

The CDR3 DNA is TGTGCCAGCAGCTTAGTACGACAGATCACAGATACGCAGTATTTT. Translating gives CASSLVRQITDTQYF. This chain uses TRBV7-9 with TRBJ2-3, with D perhaps matching TRBD1 (5 bases). This CDR3 is 15 amino acids long. Between the trimmed V and J ends, which lost 1 base and 2 bases, there was a span of 10 bases. CDR1 and CDR2 from the germline V gene are SEHNR and FQNEAQ (reference sequence).

The chain recombines TRBV28 with TRBJ2-1; tentative D call: TRBD2 (6 bases). Looked up from germline, CDR1 is MDHEN and CDR2 is SYDVKM. The CDR3 has 13 residues. V shed 2 bases and J shed 7 bases, with 9 bases lying between them. CDR3 sequence (DNA): TGTGCCAGCAGTTTAGTAGCGGTTAATGAGCAGTTCTTC. Amino acids: CASSLVAVNEQFF.

The chain is built from TRBV6-5 and TRBJ2-3; possibly TRBD2 for D (6 bases). This CDR3 region has 13 residues. Germline V lookup: CDR1 MNHEY, CDR2 SVGAGI. Trimming removed 7 bases at V and 5 bases at J, with 13 bases between. This chain's CDR3 is CASKTPRGDTQYF. The DNA of the CDR3 is TGTGCCAGCAAAACGCCGCGGGGAGATACGCAGTATTTT.

The chain carries TRBV28 and TRBJ2-2; D is perhaps TRBD1 (6 bases). This CDR3 region has 14 residues. Trimming took off 8 bases at V and 6 bases at J, with 16 bases between the two ends. CDR1 MDHEN and CDR2 SYDVKM come from the germline V gene. The CDR3 DNA is TGTGCCAGCTTTACCACTGGGGGCCCCGGGGAGCTGTTTTTT. Translated: CASFTTGGPGELFF.

CDR3 in DNA: TGTGCCAGCAGCCCCACCTTGGGCGGGAGACACTACAATGAGCAGTTCTTC. This encodes CASSPTLGGRHYNEQFF. The genes are TRBV7-9 and TRBJ2-1; TRBD2 aligns across 7 bases. With V trimmed by 5 bases and J by 3 bases, 13 bases remained unmatched. CDR3 size: 17 residues. Germline V CDR1 and CDR2: SEHNR, FQNEAQ (reference sequence).

This rearrangement joins TRBV11-2 to TRBJ2-5, with D possibly TRBD2 on 5 matching bases. This CDR3 is built from 16 residues. The ends were cut back, 2 bases at V and 4 bases at J, with 17 bases in the middle. Per the germline V gene, CDR1 is SGHAT and CDR2 is FQNNGV. Written as DNA, the CDR3 is TGTGCCAGCAGCTTAAATAGGGCTAGCCGCGGAGAGACCCAGTACTTC. Translated: CASSLNRASRGETQYF.

The rearrangement links TRBV5-1 to TRBJ1-2, with unresolved D. Germline CDR1 reads SGHRS; CDR2 reads YFSETQ. The CDR3 is made up of 13 amino acids. V was clipped by 7 bases and J by 0 bases, with 10 bases between them. The DNA for the CDR3 is TGCGCCAGCGGGCGGGGAGCTAACTATGGCTACACCTTC. It specifies CASGRGANYGYTF.

This clone has a single count. The CDR3 carries no conserved terminal phenylalanine or tryptophan, so it likely arises from a read error. The limits of the CDR3 on the DNA are not certain, so only TCRdb's listed CDR3 is given. V gene TRBV5-1 combines with J gene TRBJ1-1. The CDR3 comprises 12 residues, both ends counted. Germline V gene data show CDR1 as SGHRS and CDR2 as YFSETQ. CDR3 in amino acids: CASSLAYLTGSG.

J is TRBJ1-1 and V is TRBV11-1, with D maybe TRBD1 (6 bases). The CDR3 is made up of 14 amino acids. Germline-derived CDR1 and CDR2 are SGHAT and FQDESV (reference sequence). V lost 6 bases to trimming and J lost 2 bases, with 13 bases between them. The CDR3 reads CASRRGQQNTEAFF. CDR3 in DNA: TGTGCCAGCAGACGTGGACAGCAAAACACTGAAGCTTTCTTT.

The chain links TRBV10-3 to TRBJ2-3; 7 nucleotides match TRBD1. Germline loops: CDR1 ENHRY, CDR2 SYGVKD. This CDR3 is built from 14 residues. J was trimmed by 6 bases and V by 7 bases; bases with no gene match: 10. In DNA form, the CDR3 reads TGTGCCATCAACCGACAGGGAGAGGGCGATACGCAGTATTTT. It encodes CAINRQGEGDTQYF.

This rearrangement joins TRBV5-5 to TRBJ2-5; D ambiguous. This CDR3 region has 15 residues. Germline V gives CDR1 SGHKS, CDR2 YYEKEE (reference sequence). Between the trimmed V and J ends, which lost 2 bases and 10 bases, there was a span of 21 bases. The CDR3 spells CASSFYVFGGEGQYF. The CDR3 DNA reads as TGTGCCAGCAGCTTTTACGTCTTTGGTGGGGAAGGCCAGTACTTC.

The gene calls are TRBV2 and TRBJ2-2; D might be TRBD2 (5 bases). Trimming took 4 bases from V and 0 from J, leaving 9 bases between them. The germline V gene encodes CDR1 SNHLY and CDR2 FYNNEI. CDR3 size: 15 residues. CDR3 amino acids: CASSAEDPNTGELFF. CDR3 coding DNA: TGTGCCAGCAGTGCGGAGGACCCGAACACCGGGGAGCTGTTTTTT.

This chain connects TRBV25-1 to TRBJ2-3; 8 positions match TRBD1. The CDR3 length is 14 residues. From germline, CDR1 is MGHDK and CDR2 SYGVNS. J was trimmed by 0 bases and V by 6 bases; bases with no gene match: 2. The CDR3 is CASSRTGSTDTQYF. CDR3 bases: TGTGCCAGCAGCCGGACAGGGAGCACAGATACGCAGTATTTT.